The source of this TCR beta chain is a study of blood T cell repertoires in COVID-19. Study-wide background: Both acute and convalescent COVID-19 samples were obtained from the United States, Italy and Spain. PBMCs, B-cell-depleted T cells, or T cells provided the cDNA or gDNA that made up the material.

This clone was detected only once. As handled by the study authors: Amplified reference gene primers provided the basis for estimating nucleated cell counts. The table came from immunoSEQ multiplex PCR; TCRdb's copy has only in-frame clones and leaves some out. For V, J and clone size, that table is used; D and trimming come from the DNA. The profile shows 300,000 to 450,000 clones, roughly 87% of them singletons. Categorization into cohorts depended on clinical history that participants reported. The ends lost 6 bases at V and 7 bases at J; junction bases unmatched: 0. There are 12 residues in the CDR3.

The TCR was taken from a woman in her 30s who had recovered from COVID-19. The material sequenced was PBMCs or T cells enriched from blood (not recorded which). This chain links TRBV12-3 or TRBV12-4 with TRBJ1-5; 10 bases are a match to TRBD1. In DNA, the CDR3 is TGTGCCAGCAGGGACAGGGGGCAGCCCCAGCATTTT. Translating gives CASRDRGQPQHF.